This TCR beta chain is drawn from a study of shared clonotypes between healthy human individuals. Points on this clone: The antigen remains unidentified.

Points from the study as a whole: As a rule, naive subsets had a larger estimated richness than memory subsets.

Several immunoSEQ 96-well plates shared each subset's DNA, each plate a replicate. Data came from immunoSEQ multiplex PCR; TCRdb stores just in-frame clones and leaves some out. The repertoire holds about 2.4 million clones, with under 95% as singletons. This CDR3 contains 11 residues. Trimming shortened V by 8 bases and J by 8 bases, and 15 bases separated the two germline ends. Per germline, CDR1 SQVTM and CDR2 ANQGSEA. This chain joins TRBV29-1 and TRBJ1-2; no clear D gene. This TCR was recovered from a young man in good health. Some clones in this sample may be carry-over from other donors' samples. Sequencing was carried out using naive CD4+ T cells from PBMCs. Subset defined: CD45RA+ positively selected. CDR3 loop: CSLGPKDGYTF. CDR3 nucleotide sequence: TGCAGCCTAGGGCCGAAGGACGGCTACACCTTC.